These T cell receptor beta chains were read from a single sample in a study of T cell changes during pregnancy in multiple sclerosis. Repertoires were generated with immunoSEQ multiplex PCR, while TCRdb's copy carries only in-frame clones and drops some. The repertoire holds 41,000 or so clones, roughly nine tenths seen once, with under 0.8% in the top ten. The source material was CD4+ T cells from peripheral blood mononuclear cells, sampled in the first trimester of pregnancy. The receptors were gathered from a female donor with multiple sclerosis, enrolled in a pregnancy study. Each CDR3 is given with its conserved first and last residue. A D gene is named only where the DNA matches it firmly. The size field is filled for only some rows; it gives once, few, many or a size class.

length,V,J,D,size,CDR3,DNA
14,TRBV30,TRBJ1-1,TRBD1,-,CAWSAGTGGFRAFF,TGTGCCTGGAGTGCCGGGACAGGGGGCTTTCGGGCTTTCTTT
12,TRBV2,TRBJ1-4,-,-,CASGQLNEKLFF,TGTGCCAGCGGACAGCTAAATGAAAAACTGTTTTTT
12,TRBV19,TRBJ2-3,-,-,CASGPWRDTQYF,TGTGCCAGTGGCCCCTGGAGGGATACGCAGTATTTT
14,TRBV7-2,TRBJ2-3,TRBD2,-,CASSFSGRADTQYF,TGTGCCAGCAGTTTTAGCGGGAGGGCAGATACGCAGTATTTT
12,TRBV30,TRBJ1-2,-,once,CAWSRGTGGYTF,TGTGCCTGGAGTAGGGGAACCGGGGGCTACACCTTC
13,TRBV6-5,TRBJ1-5,TRBD1,-,CASKQGVNQPQHF,TGTGCCAGCAAACAGGGGGTCAACCAGCCCCAGCATTTT
13,TRBV7-2,TRBJ2-7,-,-,CASSSTGRHEQYF,TGTGCCAGCAGTTCTACAGGGCGCCACGAGCAGTACTTC
15,TRBV2,TRBJ2-1,TRBD1,-,CASGDVGQGFHEQFF,TGTGCCAGCGGCGATGTGGGACAGGGATTCCATGAGCAGTTCTTC
13,TRBV19,TRBJ1-1,TRBD1,-,CASRPTGRTEAFF,TGTGCCAGTAGGCCGACAGGGAGGACTGAAGCTTTCTTT
16,TRBV9,TRBJ2-2,TRBD2,-,CASRLGLADPTGELFF,TGTGCCAGCAGGTTGGGACTAGCGGATCCCACCGGGGAGCTGTTTTTT
13,TRBV15,TRBJ2-1,-,-,CATSILRPGEQFF,TGTGCCACCAGCATCTTACGCCCCGGTGAGCAGTTCTTC
17,TRBV27,TRBJ2-2,-,once,CASDSVFGGDVPGELFF,TGTGCCAGTGACTCGGTCTTCGGCGGGGACGTCCCCGGGGAGCTGTTTTTT
15,TRBV18,TRBJ2-5,TRBD2,-,CASSPPGTSRETQYF,TGTGCCAGCTCACCCCCCGGGACTAGCAGGGAGACCCAGTACTTC
18,TRBV14,TRBJ1-1,TRBD1,-,CASSQDSRGPKVNTEAFF,TGTGCCAGCAGCCAAGATTCGAGGGGGCCGAAGGTGAACACTGAAGCTTTCTTT
17,TRBV7-2,TRBJ2-4,TRBD1,-,CASRARGRLLAKNIQYF,TGTGCCAGCAGGGCAAGGGGGCGGCTCCTAGCCAAAAACATTCAGTACTTC
17,TRBV9,TRBJ2-7,TRBD1,-,CASSVATRTGGTYEQYF,TGTGCCAGCAGCGTAGCTACCCGGACAGGTGGGACCTACGAGCAGTACTTC
13,TRBV25-1,TRBJ2-7,TRBD2,-,CASSELAGDEQYF,TGTGCCAGCAGTGAACTAGCGGGAGACGAGCAGTACTTC
23,TRBV5-1,TRBJ2-1,TRBD2,-,CASSLVQGGVPGTSGRPLNEQFF,TGCGCCAGCAGCTTGGTTCAGGGGGGGGTTCCCGGGACTAGCGGGAGGCCACTTAATGAGCAGTTCTTC
14,TRBV6-5,TRBJ2-3,-,-,CASSYTDSQIEQYF,TGTGCCAGCAGTTACACTGACAGTCAGATAGAGCAGTATTTT
15,TRBV7-6,TRBJ2-2,-,-,CASSSRVGNTGELFF,TGTGCCAGCAGCTCCCGCGTCGGGAACACCGGGGAGCTGTTTTTT
15,TRBV19,TRBJ1-3,-,-,CASSMTGLSGNTIYF,TGTGCCAGTAGTATGACAGGTCTCTCTGGAAACACCATATATTTT
16,TRBV6-5,TRBJ2-7,TRBD2,-,CASSWTSGSLGGEQYF,TGTGCCAGCAGTTGGACTAGCGGGAGCTTAGGTGGCGAGCAGTACTTC
14,TRBV5-1,TRBJ2-7,-,-,CASSLNALSYEQYF,TGCGCCAGCAGCTTGAATGCGCTCTCCTACGAGCAGTACTTC
14,TRBV28,TRBJ2-3,TRBD1,-,CASSDWTGEDTQYF,TGTGCCAGCAGCGACTGGACAGGGGAGGATACGCAGTATTTT
12,TRBV7-9,TRBJ2-2,-,once,CASNSHLGELFF,TGTGCCAGCAACTCCCACCTCGGGGAGCTGTTTTTT
15,TRBV4-2,TRBJ1-5,TRBD1,-,CASSQSTGGSQPQHF,TGTGCCAGCAGCCAATCCACAGGGGGTTCGCAGCCCCAGCATTTT
16,TRBV5-1,TRBJ2-7,-,-,CASTGGGTGFSYEQYF,TGCGCCAGCACTGGGGGAGGAACGGGATTCTCCTACGAGCAGTACTTC
14,TRBV4-2,TRBJ1-3,-,-,CASSSTGSGNTIYF,TGTGCCAGCAGTTCGACAGGATCTGGAAACACCATATATTTT
15,TRBV11-2,TRBJ2-7,-,few,CASSLGRGPPYEQYF,TGTGCCAGCAGCTTAGGCAGGGGACCCCCCTACGAGCAGTACTTC
15,TRBV28,TRBJ2-1,TRBD2,once,CASSRTSGSLNEQFF,TGTGCCAGCAGCCGGACTAGCGGGAGTTTAAATGAGCAGTTCTTC
15,TRBV7-2,TRBJ2-6,TRBD1,-,CASSDGQAGANVLTF,TGTGCCAGCAGCGACGGACAGGCTGGGGCCAACGTCCTGACTTTC
14,TRBV29-1,TRBJ2-2,-,-,CSVAGGPNTGELFF,TGCAGCGTTGCTGGGGGCCCGAACACCGGGGAGCTGTTTTTT
14,TRBV9,TRBJ1-2,TRBD1,-,CASSVGGQGNGYTF,TGTGCCAGCAGCGTCGGGGGACAGGGGAATGGCTACACCTTC
20,TRBV4-2,TRBJ2-5,-,-,CASSQDLGLGRLGSQETQYF,TGTGCCAGCAGCCAAGATTTGGGGCTTGGTCGGCTCGGATCCCAAGAGACCCAGTACTTC
13,TRBV29-1,TRBJ2-7,TRBD2,-,CSVRTRSSLEQYF,TGCAGCGTTAGGACTAGGAGTTCACTCGAGCAGTACTTC
16,TRBV6-6,TRBJ1-1,TRBD1,-,CASSLGQGRRITEAFF,TGTGCCAGCAGCCTTGGACAGGGGAGGAGGATCACTGAAGCTTTCTTT
13,TRBV7-2,TRBJ1-2,TRBD1,once,CASSRGQRDGYTF,TGTGCCAGCAGCCGGGGACAGCGAGATGGCTACACCTTC
22,TRBV27,TRBJ2-7,-,few,CASKLPASGRGAPQAGAYEQYF,TGTGCCAGCAAGTTACCAGCCTCAGGCCGGGGAGCCCCTCAGGCCGGGGCCTACGAGCAGTACTTC
15,TRBV6-5,TRBJ2-1,-,-,CASSSSLGPYNEQFF,TGTGCCAGCAGTTCTAGCCTAGGCCCCTACAATGAGCAGTTCTTC
16,TRBV18,TRBJ2-5,TRBD1,-,CASSPGQGFVQETQYF,TGTGCCAGCTCACCAGGACAGGGGTTTGTCCAAGAGACCCAGTACTTC
15,TRBV7-2,TRBJ2-7,TRBD2,-,CASSKSGLAGVEQYF,TGTGCCAGCAGCAAATCGGGACTAGCGGGAGTCGAGCAGTACTTC
15,TRBV27,TRBJ2-2,-,-,CASSLSVTNPGELFF,TGTGCCAGCAGTTTATCGGTGACTAACCCCGGGGAGCTGTTTTTT
17,TRBV7-3,TRBJ2-1,TRBD2,-,CASSLIGLAGGPSEQFF,TGTGCCAGCAGCTTAATAGGTTTAGCGGGAGGGCCCAGTGAGCAGTTCTTC
15,TRBV7-3,TRBJ2-1,-,once,CASSLHQRGGGEQFF,TGTGCCAGCAGCTTACACCAGAGAGGGGGTGGTGAGCAGTTCTTC
15,TRBV5-1,TRBJ2-5,TRBD2,-,CASSLGGSLQETQYF,TGCGCCAGCAGCTTGGGCGGGAGTTTACAAGAGACCCAGTACTTC
11,TRBV29-1,TRBJ2-3,-,-,CSFPVLDTQYF,TGCAGCTTCCCAGTGTTAGATACGCAGTATTTT
14,TRBV5-4,TRBJ1-4,-,-,CASSLDIANEKLFF,TGTGCCAGCAGCTTGGACATCGCTAATGAAAAACTGTTTTTT
12,TRBV28,TRBJ2-7,TRBD2,-,CASRGLKSEQYF,TGTGCCAGCAGGGGACTAAAGAGCGAGCAGTACTTC
14,TRBV18,TRBJ1-2,TRBD1,-,CASSQAGGDYGYTF,TGTGCCAGCTCACAGGCAGGGGGCGACTATGGCTACACCTTC
15,TRBV9,TRBJ2-5,TRBD2,-,CASSWASGRGETQYF,TGTGCCAGCAGCTGGGCTAGCGGGAGGGGGGAGACCCAGTACTTC
12,TRBV19,TRBJ1-5,-,-,CASSTLLQPQHF,TGTGCCAGTAGTACTCTCCTCCAGCCCCAGCATTTT
15,TRBV5-4,TRBJ2-5,TRBD1,-,CASSLAGQGRETQYF,TGTGCCAGCAGCTTGGCGGGACAGGGGCGGGAGACCCAGTACTTC
14,TRBV18,TRBJ1-1,-,-,CASSPGAGNTEAFF,TGTGCCAGCTCACCGGGGGCGGGGAACACTGAAGCTTTCTTT
15,TRBV4-3,TRBJ2-2,TRBD2,-,CASSPFGEGTGELFF,TGCGCCAGCAGCCCCTTTGGGGAGGGGACCGGGGAGCTGTTTTTT
17,TRBV27,TRBJ1-5,TRBD1,-,CASSPPRTGTSNQPQHF,TGTGCCAGCAGCCCACCCAGGACAGGGACGAGCAATCAGCCCCAGCATTTT